Included here is one T cell receptor (beta chain) sequence, with context. Its cognate antigen is unknown. This record belongs to a study of OX40 agonist ivuxolimab in advanced cancers. Background on the study: Three patients, one with hepatocellular carcinoma and two with cutaneous melanoma, responded partially.

Measured with immunoSEQ multiplex PCR; TCRdb has only the in-frame clones, and not every one. The sample consists of about 50,000 clones, approximately 89% of them appearing once. The germline CDR1 and CDR2 sequences are MGHRA and YSYEKL. The CDR3 totals 17 residues. V was shortened by 6 bases and J by 8 bases, with 28 bases between the two germline ends. Regarding the study as a whole: CD8+ T cells averaged more expanded clones than CD4+. No determination was made of the antigen specificity of the expanded peripheral T cells. At doses 0.1 to 3.0 mg/kg, CD4+ and CD8+ clones expanded.

This TCR came from an adult with an advanced solid tumor such as melanoma, head and neck, liver or kidney cancer. Sequencing was performed on CD4+ or CD8+ T cells sorted from blood, taken in a trial of the OX40 agonist ivuxolimab. The chain links TRBV4-1 to TRBJ1-2, with D possibly matching TRBD1 (6 bases). The CDR3 coding sequence is TGCGCCAGCAGACCTCGGGACACCTCAGAGGGTCTATGGGGCTACACCTTC. Its translation is CASRPRDTSEGLWGYTF.